This T cell receptor (beta chain) was recorded in a study of cytomegalovirus exposure and HLA in healthy donors. Per the germline V gene, CDR1 is LGHNA and CDR2 is YSLEER. After removal of 1 base from V and 4 bases from J, the junction contained 5 bases not matched to a gene. The CDR3 consists of 16 residues. Details on this clone: The antigen remains undetermined.

Profiled with immunoSEQ multiplex PCR; TCRdb holds only in-frame clones, not every one. This repertoire shows about 280,000 clones, 70% to 90% found once; its top ten account for about 0.85%. General study results and limits: In vitro testing confirmed a few CMV-associated chains as specific for CMV antigens. The study flagged around 160 TCR beta chains as cytomegalovirus-associated.

This TCR derives from a woman younger than 35 in good health and CMV-seronegative. J is TRBJ2-1 and V is TRBV4-3; 9 bases agree with TRBD2. Material: PBMCs. CDR3 region: CASSQVAGVAYNEQFF. CDR3 DNA sequence: TGCGCCAGCAGCCAAGTAGCGGGAGTGGCATACAATGAGCAGTTCTTC.